One and the same sample provided the 7 T cell receptor beta chains below, sequenced in a study of early T cells in non-severe SARS-CoV-2 infection. MiXCR, applied by TCRdb to the 5' RACE reads, yields one record per CDR3 protein. The data show some 98,000 distinct CDR3 sequences, 9.5% to 12% seen once. Sequenced sample: whole blood. These receptors were collected from an adult who was a healthcare worker with PCR-confirmed SARS-CoV-2 infection or an uninfected control (not recorded which).

This clonotype was recorded a few times. The V gene is TRBV11-2, the J gene TRBJ2-2, with TRBD1 identical over 8 bases. This CDR3 contains 16 residues. V dropped 1 base and J dropped 6; count of bases not matched to a gene: 7. CDR1 is SGHAT, CDR2 FQNNGV, per germline. DNA of the CDR3: TGTGCCAGCAGCTTAGTAGCGGACAGGGCACCCGGGGAGCTGTTTTTT. Translation gives CASSLVADRAPGELFF.

This clonotype was counted many times. The V and J genes are TRBV18 and TRBJ1-1; 10 bases are shared with TRBD1. The CDR3 consists of 16 residues. Trimming at V came to 3 bases and at J to 2 bases, leaving 6 bases not matched to a gene. The germline gives CDR1 KGHSH, CDR2 LQKENI. CDR3 sequence: CASSPLPTGGNTEAFF. The CDR3 DNA sequence: TGTGCCAGCTCACCCCTTCCGACAGGGGGCAACACTGAAGCTTTCTTT.

This clonotype occurred many times. The CDR3 sequence is CASARGANNSPLHF. DNA of the CDR3: TGTGCCAGCGCGAGGGGCGCGAATAATTCACCCCTCCACTTT. The gene calls are TRBV28 and TRBJ1-6, with a tentative D call TRBD1 (5 bases). Trimming shortened V by 8 bases and J by 5 bases, and 13 bases separated the two germline ends. The CDR3 spans 14 residues. Germline V gene lookup returns CDR1 MDHEN and CDR2 SYDVKM.

The chain combines TRBV18 with TRBJ2-7; TRBD1 matches 8 bases. This CDR3 region has 13 residues. Germline assignment: CDR1 KGHSH and CDR2 LQKENI. J was trimmed by 4 bases and V by 5 bases; bases with no gene match: 4. The CDR3 region is CASSDGQGYEQYF. CDR3 bases: TGTGCCAGCTCAGACGGACAGGGTTACGAGCAGTACTTC.

This clonotype was seen repeatedly, ten times or more. One end of the junction varies from germline; a read error may be responsible. J is TRBJ2-6 and V is TRBV7-2, with a weak D call TRBD1 (5 bases). Germline CDR1 and CDR2: SGHTA and FQGNSA. The CDR3 extends over 15 amino acids. The CDR3 DNA reads as TGTGCCAGCAGCTTCTGGACCTCTGGGGCCAACGTCCTGATTTTC. Its protein product is CASSFWTSGANVLIF.

At least ten counts were recorded for this clonotype. V is TRBV12-3 or TRBV12-4 and J is TRBJ1-3; D uncertain. V was trimmed by 3 bases and J by 2 bases, leaving 11 bases between them. CDR3 size: 15 residues. CDR3 loop: CASSFGGSPGNTIYF. As DNA, the CDR3 is TGTGCCAGCAGTTTCGGTGGTTCCCCTGGAAACACCATATATTTT.

The table lists this clonotype with many counts. A read error may produce the germline difference seen at one junction end. The CDR3 nucleotides are TGCAGCGTGAAAACAGGGTCTACAAATAATTCACACCTCCACTTT. Its translation: CSVKTGSTNNSHLHF. The V call is TRBV29-1, the J call TRBJ1-6; the D gene is possibly TRBD1 (6 bases). From germline, CDR1 is SQVTM and CDR2 ANQGSEA. The CDR3 is made up of 15 amino acids. The entire variable domain, with the rest obtained from reference TRBV29-1 and TRBJ1-6, is as follows: SAVISQKPSRDICQRGTSLTIQCQVDSQVTMMFWYRQQPGQSLTLIATANQGSEATYESGFVIDKFPISRPNLTFSTLTVSNMSPEDSSIYLCSVKTGSTNNSHLHFGNGTRLTVT.